The sequence of this T cell receptor beta chain was determined in a study of cytomegalovirus exposure and HLA in healthy donors (dated by TCRdb to about 2017). A note on the overall study: In an earlier analysis of approximately 500 of the donors, about 270 Gb of sequence data and approximately 120 million unique TCR beta sequences from some 170 million T cells were reported. Typing coverage varied by locus: roughly 629-640 donors for A, B, C, DRB1 and DQB1; more than 500 for DQA1; more than 600 for DPA1; 450 to 480 for DPB1. The study profiled the T cell repertoires of 500 to 800 subjects by immunosequencing and related them to cytomegalovirus serostatus. A later genetic analysis took genome-wide SNP genotypes for about 55% of the roughly 700 donors and used that subset as a discovery cohort. In a later analysis, previously published TCR beta repertoires from fewer than 750 donors were re-analyzed and high-resolution HLA genotyping was added so that TCR occurrence patterns could be studied. High-throughput TCR immunosequencing, statistical association of individual TCRs with disease status, and machine learning were combined to predict cytomegalovirus infection status. Among roughly 400 genotyped donors of the cohort, an average of about 240,000 unique TCR beta nucleotide sequences were sequenced per donor, about a sixth of them non-productive. Donor age, sex, ethnicity and CMV serostatus were compiled together with the repertoire data. HLA typing covered class I and class II loci at four-digit resolution. An early release that covered approximately 600 HLA-typed donors contained about 300 gigabases of sequencing data and around 80 million unique TCR sequences. Among the roughly 400 genotyped donors, around 81% belonged to the genetic ancestry cluster associated with self-reported Caucasian donors. Because of strong linkage in the cohort, four or five DR-DQ haplotypes were treated as single units for association and clustering. The study was designed to test whether signatures of past pathogen exposure could be identified by cataloging public T cell receptors. To decide whether each TCR beta V gene segment behaved as functional or pseudogenic, an earlier analysis of fewer than 750 of the donors relied on high-throughput TCR beta sequencing. Rather than using new phenotypic data, the later analysis identified candidate immune exposures from TCR beta sequences and from how often those sequences occurred across donors. All discovery cohort repertoires had been generated on a single sequencing platform. Besides the first cohort of roughly 700 subjects, a separate validation cohort made up of roughly 130 different subjects was used.

With regard to this clone: What this receptor recognizes is not known. No base-level quality is on record; no much larger clone is a single base apart.

The cysteine opens and the phenylalanine closes a CDR3 of 15 amino acids. The retained sequence is limited to the CDR3, 45 bases, with the frame set at the first base. V and J lose 7 bases and 2 bases, and a span of 18 bases separates them. The germline V gene supplies CDR1 MDHEN and CDR2 SYDVKM. The paper as a whole reports these results and caveats: A later genetic analysis reported fewer N-insertions in productive TCRs among donors in an Asian-associated ancestry cluster than the roughly 650-donor mean. Sequencing depth was assumed to be roughly uniform across donors in the presence/absence analyses, though that assumption may not hold. HLA typing was unavailable for some donors at each locus, so association tests used only the typed subset. The authors suggested that the approach could potentially be extended to other disease states and immunological phenotypes. For the cohort, immune exposure information was limited to CMV serostatus. A later analysis found that most CMV-associated TCR beta chains appeared HLA-restricted, with HLA associations seemingly driven largely by CMV exposure. When HLA alleles, especially DR and DQ, strongly co-occurred, attributing TCR associations to individual alleles was difficult. The 87-base-pair reads could not distinguish some IMGT-functional V segments, including TRBV6-2 and TRBV6-3, so those segments were excluded. The study listed 164 TCR beta chains as associated with cytomegalovirus. In vitro tests confirmed that a few of the cytomegalovirus-associated TCR beta chains recognize cytomegalovirus antigens. Correlated functional status among segregating V segments might reflect linkage disequilibrium, but an unknown experimental factor could not be ruled out. A cluster of highly shared sequence variants was judged likely to represent a technical artifact of the sequencing pipeline. In a later analysis, TCR association rates were found to vary across HLA loci, with the most associated TCRs seen for DRB1 alleles and the fewest for HLA-C alleles. In a later analysis, HLA-associated TCR beta chains showed more clonal expansion and lower generation probabilities than non-associated chains that were equally common. Because counts were too low, 15 to 20 rarely observed V segments, including chromosome 9 orphons, were excluded from the earlier analysis of 587 of the donors. Specific HLA alleles were associated with roughly 16,000 TCR beta sequences at a false discovery rate of 0.05 in a later analysis. Several of the top co-occurrence clusters appeared to be linked to parvovirus B19, influenza, CMV and Epstein-Barr virus, according to a later analysis. This cohort had only TCR beta chains sequenced, and the lack of alpha or paired-chain data limited which features could be detected. Most TCR sequences were seen in very few donors, while some public TCRs were found in many individuals. A further reported finding was that TCR beta sequences accurately predicted the HLA-A and HLA-B alleles for most subjects in the first cohort. Broadly in line with IMGT annotations, most TCR beta V segments showed up in productive rearrangements about 90% or about 30% of the time in an earlier analysis of some 590 of the donors. The classifier was reported to diagnose cytomegalovirus status with high specificity and sensitivity in both the original and validation cohorts. In a later genetic analysis, a missense DCLRE1C variant was associated with V-gene and J-gene trimming of TCR beta chains, and the association was replicated in an independent cohort.

Receptor amplification or capture employed the immunoSEQ multiplex PCR assay. For the multiplex PCR, a mixture combining 60 forward primers for TCR Vbeta segments and 13 reverse primers for TCR Jbeta segments was used. Amplification of the CDR3 region of rearranged TCR beta genes was performed with a multiplex PCR assay on genomic DNA. The Illumina HiSeq System was used to sequence the amplified TCR beta libraries as 87-base-pair reads. As for the original processing: Across the 500 to 750 repertoires, a later analysis counted 80 million or so unique TCR beta chains, 8.5 million to 12 million of which were shared by at least two donors. A nearest-neighbor algorithm error-corrected the raw reads and collapsed the reads into unique sequences, merging closely related sequences to remove PCR and sequencing errors. V, D and J gene segments were assigned by aligning CDR3 sequences to IMGT reference sequences. Each retained sequence needed at least a six-nucleotide match to both a V gene segment and a J gene segment. A rearrangement counted as productive if the CDR3 had no stop codons and remained in frame with V and J, and every other rearrangement counted as non-productive. CDR3 was defined according to IMGT convention as the region running from the second conserved V-encoded cysteine to the conserved J-encoded phenylalanine. In an earlier analysis of approximately 500 of the donors, sequences lacking an unambiguous match to a single V gene segment were excluded. An earlier analysis of around 600 of the donors classified V segments as functional when productive rearrangements were above 56.7% and as segregating when the standard deviation between donors was above 5%. To diagnose cytomegalovirus status from the catalog of TCR beta chain sequences, a statistical classification framework was built. In a later analysis, TCR nucleotide sequences were compared against IMGT/GENE-DB human TR gene sequences so that V and J genes could be assigned. In a later analysis, CDR3 sequences and most-parsimonious VDJ recombination scenarios were assigned using the TCRdist pipeline. In a later analysis, every TCR beta chain was defined by the combination of its CDR3 amino acid sequence and its V-gene family, and reads without a unique V-gene family were dropped. In a later analysis, 550 to 650 highly shared, low-generation-probability nucleotide sequences were removed to address suspected cross-contamination and a sequencing artifact. For each public chain, a later analysis derived a clonal expansion index from normalized ranks of inferred template counts within each repertoire. In a later analysis, generation probabilities were computed with a VDJ recombination model fitted to out-of-frame rearrangements, and the resulting probabilities were checked against IGoR. In a later analysis, hypergeometric tests were used to score TCR-TCR, TCR-HLA and TCR-CMV co-occurrence, with a repertoire-size bias correction applied to TCR pairs. To estimate false discovery rates, a later analysis permuted the HLA or CMV assignments 20 times. In a later analysis, co-occurring TCRs were grouped with DBSCAN, and TCRdist sequence similarity was added when clustering was performed within HLA-allele-positive subsets. Co-occurrence clustering excluded repertoires with fewer than 30,000 or more than 120,000 public chains, plus five with anomalous nucleotide sharing. TCRdb carries this immuneACCESS record with in-frame sequences only. Its versions omit some clonotypes, under half of them owing to an unresolved V gene in the studies checked, with the rest unexplained. The DNA gave D and trimming, while V, J and clone size come from that table. The sample profile shows just over 60,000 clones; roughly 86% of them were found once. The ten top clones hold roughly 1.5% of the sample.

The cohort was made up of several hundred healthy bone marrow donors. Cohort members were all nominally healthy when sampled, although unrecorded immune exposures were likely present. The donor tested CMV seronegative and was one of the 352 seronegative cohort members. Every donor gave a peripheral blood sample, and the peripheral blood mononuclear cells from that sample were used for TCR beta sequencing. The Qiagen DNeasy Blood Extraction Kit was used to extract genomic DNA from the blood cell samples. This receptor was identified in a man aged 18 to 35 in good health and CMV-seronegative. The V gene is TRBV28 and the J gene is TRBJ2-7; a tentative D call is TRBD1 (5 bases match). The sample comprised PBMCs. The sequence in DNA is TGTGCCAGCACCCCTTCTGACAGTTCAACCTACGAGCAGTACTTC. Its protein is CASTPSDSSTYEQYF.